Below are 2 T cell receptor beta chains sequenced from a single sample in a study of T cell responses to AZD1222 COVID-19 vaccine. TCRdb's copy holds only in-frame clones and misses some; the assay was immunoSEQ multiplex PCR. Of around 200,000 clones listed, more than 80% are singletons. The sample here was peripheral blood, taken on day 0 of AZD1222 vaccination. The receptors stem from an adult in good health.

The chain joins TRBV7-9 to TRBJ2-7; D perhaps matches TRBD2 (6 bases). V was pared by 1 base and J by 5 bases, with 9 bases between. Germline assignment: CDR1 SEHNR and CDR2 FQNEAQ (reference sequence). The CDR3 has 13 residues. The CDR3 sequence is CASSLGSGDEQYF. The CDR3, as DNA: TGTGCCAGCAGCTTAGGGTCGGGGGACGAGCAGTACTTC.

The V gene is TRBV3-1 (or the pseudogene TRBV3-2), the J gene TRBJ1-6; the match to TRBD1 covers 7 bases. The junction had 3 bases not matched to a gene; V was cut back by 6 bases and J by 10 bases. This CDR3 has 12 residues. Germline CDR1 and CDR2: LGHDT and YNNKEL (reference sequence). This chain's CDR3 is CASRYRGSPLHF. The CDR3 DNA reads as TGTGCCAGCAGATACAGGGGCTCACCCCTCCACTTT.